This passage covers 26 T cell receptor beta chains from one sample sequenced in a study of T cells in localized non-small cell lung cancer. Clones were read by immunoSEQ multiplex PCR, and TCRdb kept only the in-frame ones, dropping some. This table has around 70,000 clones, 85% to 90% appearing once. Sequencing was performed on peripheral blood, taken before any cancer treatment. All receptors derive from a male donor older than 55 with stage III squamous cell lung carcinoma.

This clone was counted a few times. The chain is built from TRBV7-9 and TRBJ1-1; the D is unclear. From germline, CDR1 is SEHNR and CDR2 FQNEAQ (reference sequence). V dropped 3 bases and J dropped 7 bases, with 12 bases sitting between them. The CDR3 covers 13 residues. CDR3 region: CASSFPDGDEAFF. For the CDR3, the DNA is TGTGCCAGCAGCTTTCCGGACGGAGATGAAGCTTTCTTT.

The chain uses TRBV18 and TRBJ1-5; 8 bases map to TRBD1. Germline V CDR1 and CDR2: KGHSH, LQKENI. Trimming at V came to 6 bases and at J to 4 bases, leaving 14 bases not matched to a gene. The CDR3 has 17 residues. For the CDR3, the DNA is TGTGCCAGCTCTACCAAAGCAACCGGGACAGGAAATCAGCCCCAGCATTTT. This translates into CASSTKATGTGNQPQHF.

The CDR3 reads CASSQDLQGANTGELFF. The CDR3 DNA follows: TGCGCCAGCAGCCAAGATCTCCAGGGAGCGAACACCGGGGAGCTGTTTTTT. The genes are TRBV4-3 and TRBJ2-2; D may be TRBD1 or TRBD2 (5 bases each). This CDR3 has 17 amino acids. Germline assignment: CDR1 LGHNA and CDR2 YSLEER. The V and J ends lost 0 bases and 0 bases respectively, with 11 bases between them.

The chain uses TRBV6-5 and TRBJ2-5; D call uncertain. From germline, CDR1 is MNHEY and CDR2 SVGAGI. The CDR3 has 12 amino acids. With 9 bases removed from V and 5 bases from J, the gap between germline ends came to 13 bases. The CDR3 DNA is TGTGCCAGTGGTCGGCCGAGGGAGACCCAGTACTTC. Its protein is CASGRPRETQYF.

CDR3 nucleotides: TGCGCCAGCAGCCAAGACCCGGTGACCCAGTACTTC. This sequence encodes CASSQDPVTQYF. The V call is TRBV4-1, the J call TRBJ2-5, with unresolved D. Trimming left V 0 bases short and J 7 bases short, with 6 bases between. The CDR3 spans 12 residues. Germline assignment: CDR1 MGHRA and CDR2 YSYEKL.

CDR3 in DNA: TGCGCCAGCAGCCAAGACAGGACAGGGGTTTTCGGAGAGACCCAGTACTTC. It specifies CASSQDRTGVFGETQYF. The rearrangement joins TRBV4-1 to TRBJ2-5; 9 bases are a match to TRBD1. Looked up from germline, CDR1 is MGHRA and CDR2 is YSYEKL. Losses at the gene ends were 0 bases for V and 4 bases for J; bases not matched to a gene: 9. This CDR3 has 17 residues.

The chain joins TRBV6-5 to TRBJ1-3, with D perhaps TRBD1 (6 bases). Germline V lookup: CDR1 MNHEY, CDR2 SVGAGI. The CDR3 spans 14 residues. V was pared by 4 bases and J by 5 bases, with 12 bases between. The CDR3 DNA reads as TGTGCCAGCAGTTTCAGGACAGATCGAAACACCATATATTTT. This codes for CASSFRTDRNTIYF.

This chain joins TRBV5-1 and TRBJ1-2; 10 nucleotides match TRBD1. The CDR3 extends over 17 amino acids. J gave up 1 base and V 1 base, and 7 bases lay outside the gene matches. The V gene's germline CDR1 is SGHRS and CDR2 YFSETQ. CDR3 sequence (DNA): TGCGCCAGCAGCTTGCTGGGGACAGGGGCTCATAACTATGGCTACACCTTC. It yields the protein CASSLLGTGAHNYGYTF. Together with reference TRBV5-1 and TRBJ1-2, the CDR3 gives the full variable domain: KAGVTQTPRYLIKTRGQQVTLSCSPISGHRSVSWYQQTPGQGLQFLFEYFSETQRNKGNFPGRFSGRQFSNSRSEMNVSTLELGDSALYLCASSLLGTGAHNYGYTFGSGTRLTVV.

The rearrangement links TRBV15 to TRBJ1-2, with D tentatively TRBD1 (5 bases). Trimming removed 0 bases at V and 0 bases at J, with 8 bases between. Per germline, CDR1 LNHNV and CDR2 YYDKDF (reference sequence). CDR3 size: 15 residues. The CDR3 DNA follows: TGTGCCACCAGCAGAGAGGGGGGAGCTAACTATGGCTACACCTTC. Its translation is CATSREGGANYGYTF.

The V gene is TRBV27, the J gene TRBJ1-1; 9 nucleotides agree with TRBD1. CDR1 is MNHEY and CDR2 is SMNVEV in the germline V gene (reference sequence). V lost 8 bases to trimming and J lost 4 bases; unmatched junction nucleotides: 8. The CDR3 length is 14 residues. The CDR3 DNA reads TGTGCCAGCTATCCGGGACAGGGAACCACTGAAGCTTTCTTT. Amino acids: CASYPGQGTTEAFF.

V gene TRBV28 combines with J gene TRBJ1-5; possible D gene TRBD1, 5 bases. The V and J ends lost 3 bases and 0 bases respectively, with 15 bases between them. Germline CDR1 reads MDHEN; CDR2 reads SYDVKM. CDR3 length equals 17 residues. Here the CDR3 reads CASSFGAGLYSNQPQHF. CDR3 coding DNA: TGTGCCAGCAGTTTTGGGGCGGGACTGTATAGCAATCAGCCCCAGCATTTT.

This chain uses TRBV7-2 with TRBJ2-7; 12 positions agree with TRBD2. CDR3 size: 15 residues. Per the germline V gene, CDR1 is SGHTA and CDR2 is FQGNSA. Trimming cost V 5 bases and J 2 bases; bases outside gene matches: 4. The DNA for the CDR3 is TGTGCCAGCAGCGCTAGCGGGGGGGCCCCCTACGAGCAGTACTTC. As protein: CASSASGGAPYEQYF.

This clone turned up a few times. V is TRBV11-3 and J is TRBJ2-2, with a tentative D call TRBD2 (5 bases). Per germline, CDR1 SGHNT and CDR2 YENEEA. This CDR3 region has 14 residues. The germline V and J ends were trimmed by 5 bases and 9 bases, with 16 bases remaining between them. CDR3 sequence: CASSPSGVPRELFF. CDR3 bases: TGTGCCAGCAGCCCGAGCGGTGTGCCGAGGGAGCTGTTTTTT.

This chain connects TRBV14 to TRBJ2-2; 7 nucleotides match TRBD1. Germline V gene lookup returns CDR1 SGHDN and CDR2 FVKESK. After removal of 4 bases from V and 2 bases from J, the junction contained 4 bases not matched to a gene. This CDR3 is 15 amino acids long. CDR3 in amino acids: CASSLGQLNTGELFF. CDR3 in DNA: TGTGCCAGCAGCCTGGGACAGCTAAACACCGGGGAGCTGTTTTTT.

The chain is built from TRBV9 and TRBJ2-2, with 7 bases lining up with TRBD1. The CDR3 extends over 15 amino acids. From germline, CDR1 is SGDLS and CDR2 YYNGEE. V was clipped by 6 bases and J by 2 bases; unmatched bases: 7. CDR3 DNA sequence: TGTGCCAGCACCCAGGGGGATCTTAACACCGGGGAGCTGTTTTTT. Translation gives CASTQGDLNTGELFF.

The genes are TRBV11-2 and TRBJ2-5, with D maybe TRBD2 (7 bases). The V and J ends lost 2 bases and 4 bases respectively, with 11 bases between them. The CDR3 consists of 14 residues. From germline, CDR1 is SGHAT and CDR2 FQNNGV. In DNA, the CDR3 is TGTGCCAGCAGCTTATGGGGGGGCCCAGAGACCCAGTACTTC. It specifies CASSLWGGPETQYF.

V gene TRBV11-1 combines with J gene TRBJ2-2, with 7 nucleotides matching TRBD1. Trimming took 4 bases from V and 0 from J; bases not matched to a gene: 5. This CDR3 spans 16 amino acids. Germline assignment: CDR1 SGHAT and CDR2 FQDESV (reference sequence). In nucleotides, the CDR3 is TGTGCCAGCAGCTCTACAGGGGCCCCGAACACCGGGGAGCTGTTTTTT. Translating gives CASSSTGAPNTGELFF.

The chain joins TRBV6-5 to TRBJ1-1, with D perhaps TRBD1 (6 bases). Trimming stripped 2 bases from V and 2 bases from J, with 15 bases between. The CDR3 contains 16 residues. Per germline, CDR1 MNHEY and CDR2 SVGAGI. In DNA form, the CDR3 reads TGTGCCAGCAGTTACCGGACAGTCTCATCAAACACTGAAGCTTTCTTT. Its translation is CASSYRTVSSNTEAFF.

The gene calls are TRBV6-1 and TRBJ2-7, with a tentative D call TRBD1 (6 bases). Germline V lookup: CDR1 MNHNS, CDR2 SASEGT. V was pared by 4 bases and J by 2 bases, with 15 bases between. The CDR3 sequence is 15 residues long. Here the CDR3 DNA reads TGTGCCAGCAGTGCGGGACACGGAAGCACCTACGAGCAGTACGTC. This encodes CASSAGHGSTYEQYV.

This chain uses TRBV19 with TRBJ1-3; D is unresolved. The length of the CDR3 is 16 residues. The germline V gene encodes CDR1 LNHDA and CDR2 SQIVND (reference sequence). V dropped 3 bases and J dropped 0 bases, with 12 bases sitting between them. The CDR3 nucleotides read TGTGCCAGTAGTATCCGGCCGGGATTCTCTGGAAACACCATATATTTT. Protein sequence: CASSIRPGFSGNTIYF.

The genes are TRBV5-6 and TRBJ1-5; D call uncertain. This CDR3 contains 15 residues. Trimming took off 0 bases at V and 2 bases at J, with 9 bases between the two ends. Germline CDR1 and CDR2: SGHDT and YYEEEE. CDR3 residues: CASSLGAQGNQPQHF. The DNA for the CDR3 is TGTGCCAGCAGCTTGGGAGCTCAAGGCAATCAGCCCCAGCATTTT.

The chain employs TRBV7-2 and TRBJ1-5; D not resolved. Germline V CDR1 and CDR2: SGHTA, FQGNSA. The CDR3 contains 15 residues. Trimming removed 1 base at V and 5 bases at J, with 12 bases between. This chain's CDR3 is CASSLEGGWDQPQHF. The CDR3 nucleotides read TGTGCCAGCAGCTTAGAGGGAGGGTGGGATCAGCCCCAGCATTTT.

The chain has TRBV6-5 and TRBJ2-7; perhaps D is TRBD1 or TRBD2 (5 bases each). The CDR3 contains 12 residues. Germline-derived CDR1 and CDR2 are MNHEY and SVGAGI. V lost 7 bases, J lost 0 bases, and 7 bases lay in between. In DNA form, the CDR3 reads TGTGCCAGCACCGGGGCCTCCTACGAGCAGTACTTC. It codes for CASTGASYEQYF.

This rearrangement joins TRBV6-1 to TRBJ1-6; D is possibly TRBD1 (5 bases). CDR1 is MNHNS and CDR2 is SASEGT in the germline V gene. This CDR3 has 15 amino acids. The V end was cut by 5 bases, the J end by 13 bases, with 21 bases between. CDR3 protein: CASSLTGPGTIPLHF. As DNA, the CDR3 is TGTGCCAGCAGTCTTACAGGCCCGGGGACTATTCCCCTCCACTTT.

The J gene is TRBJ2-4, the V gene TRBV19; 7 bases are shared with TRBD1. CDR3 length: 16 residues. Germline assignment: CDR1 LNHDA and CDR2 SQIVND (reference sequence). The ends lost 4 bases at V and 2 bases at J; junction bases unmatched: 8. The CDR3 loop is CASSTLTGPPKNIQYF. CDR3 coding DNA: TGTGCCAGTAGTACCCTGACAGGGCCTCCCAAAAACATTCAGTACTTC.

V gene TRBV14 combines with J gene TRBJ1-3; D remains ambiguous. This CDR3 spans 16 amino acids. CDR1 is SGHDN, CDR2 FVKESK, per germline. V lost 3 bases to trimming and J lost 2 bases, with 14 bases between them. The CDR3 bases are TGTGCCAGCAGCCAGATCGGGTCGGGGACTGGAAACACCATATATTTT. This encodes CASSQIGSGTGNTIYF.